This T cell receptor (beta chain) was found in a study of Ad26.COV2.S vaccination and SARS-CoV-2 variants. Sequenced by immunoSEQ multiplex PCR; TCRdb stores in-frame clones only, minus some. The sample includes 380,000 or so clones, 75% to 90% seen only once; the top ten take approximately 5%. This clone was picked up one time. Treatment defined: about 20 received Ad26.COV2.S at low or high dose, single or two shots; roughly 5 received placebo; per-sample allocation not given. Samples were taken on day 63 after the first vaccine or placebo injection. The V gene end was trimmed by 5 bases and the J gene end by 5 bases; junction bases not matched to a gene: 15. Germline V lookup: CDR1 SEHNR, CDR2 FQNEAQ (reference sequence). The CDR3 has 17 residues.

Sample: peripheral blood, taken in a trial of Ad26.COV2.S vaccine versus placebo. The origin of this receptor is a person aged 18-60 years who received the Ad26.COV2.S COVID-19 vaccine or a placebo. The chain links TRBV7-9 to TRBJ2-1; 7 bases fit TRBD1. The CDR3 spells CASSPPPTGEINNEQFF. The CDR3 DNA reads TGTGCCAGCAGCCCCCCACCAACAGGGGAGATCAACAATGAGCAGTTCTTC.